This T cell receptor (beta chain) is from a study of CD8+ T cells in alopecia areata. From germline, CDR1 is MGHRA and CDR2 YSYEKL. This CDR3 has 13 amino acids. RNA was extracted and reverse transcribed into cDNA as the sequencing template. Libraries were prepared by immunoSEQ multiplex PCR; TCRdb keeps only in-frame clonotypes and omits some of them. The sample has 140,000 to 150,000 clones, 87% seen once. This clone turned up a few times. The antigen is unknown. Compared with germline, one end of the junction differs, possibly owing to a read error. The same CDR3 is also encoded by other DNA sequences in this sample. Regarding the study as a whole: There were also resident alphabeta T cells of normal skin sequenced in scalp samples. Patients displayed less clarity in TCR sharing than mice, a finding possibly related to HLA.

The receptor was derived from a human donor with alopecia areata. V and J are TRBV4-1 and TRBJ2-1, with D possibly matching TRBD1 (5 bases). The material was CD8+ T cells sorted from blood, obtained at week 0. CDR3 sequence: CASSQGDYNEQFF. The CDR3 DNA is TGTGCCAGCAGCCAAGGGGACTACAATGAGCAGTTCTTC.